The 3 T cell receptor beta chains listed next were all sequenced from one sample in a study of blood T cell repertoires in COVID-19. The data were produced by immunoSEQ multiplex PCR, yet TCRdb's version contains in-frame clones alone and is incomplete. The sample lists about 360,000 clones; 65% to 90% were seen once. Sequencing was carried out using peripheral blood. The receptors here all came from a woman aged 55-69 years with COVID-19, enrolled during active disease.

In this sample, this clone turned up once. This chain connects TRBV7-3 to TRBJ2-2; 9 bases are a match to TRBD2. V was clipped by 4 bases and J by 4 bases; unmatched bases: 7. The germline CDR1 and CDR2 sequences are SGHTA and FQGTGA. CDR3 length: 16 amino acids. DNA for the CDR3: TGTGCCAGCAGCTGTGGGACTAGCATGTGCACCGGGGAGCTGTTTTTT. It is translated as CASSCGTSMCTGELFF.

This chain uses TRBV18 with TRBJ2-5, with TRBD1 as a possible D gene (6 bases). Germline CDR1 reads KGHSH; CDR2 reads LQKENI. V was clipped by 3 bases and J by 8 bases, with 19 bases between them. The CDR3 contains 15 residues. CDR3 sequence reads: CASSPDFGTLSTQYF. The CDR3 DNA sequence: TGTGCCAGCTCACCGGACTTCGGGACATTGAGCACCCAGTACTTC.

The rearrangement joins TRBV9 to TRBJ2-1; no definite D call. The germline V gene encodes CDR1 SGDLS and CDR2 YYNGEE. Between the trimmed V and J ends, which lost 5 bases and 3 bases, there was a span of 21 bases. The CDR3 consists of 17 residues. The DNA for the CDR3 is TGTGCCAGCAGTACCCAGGTTGGCAGGTCATACTACAATGAGCAGTTCTTC. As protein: CASSTQVGRSYYNEQFF.